The source of this TCR beta chain is a study of blood T cell repertoires in COVID-19. The germline gives CDR1 LGHNA, CDR2 YSLEER. The CDR3 covers 14 residues. Trimming shortened V by 5 bases and J by 8 bases, and 16 bases separated the two germline ends. The table came from immunoSEQ multiplex PCR; TCRdb's copy has only in-frame clones and leaves some out. The sample has tens of thousands of clones, more than 85% seen once. The source of this sequence is a woman at least 80 years old with acute or convalescent COVID-19. Sequenced sample: peripheral blood. The rearrangement uses TRBV4-3 and TRBJ2-1, with D perhaps TRBD2 (6 bases). For the CDR3, the DNA is TGCGCCAGCAGCGGGGGGTCGGGTTCGGATGAGCAGTTCTTC. Amino acids: CASSGGSGSDEQFF.